This is a list of T cell receptor beta chains from one sample in a study of shared clonotypes between healthy human individuals. Assay: immunoSEQ multiplex PCR; the TCRdb copy retains only in-frame clones and omits some. The repertoire has about 110,000 clones, roughly two thirds of them found once; the top ten carry about 24%. The source material was memory CD8+ T cells sorted from blood. The receptor source for this set is a woman in her twenties or thirties in good health. The CDR3 runs from the conserved cysteine through the conserved F or W. The D gene is left open where the match is weak. Clone sizes are given selectively: once, few, many, or a class where the clone is expanded.

clone_size d_call j_call v_call cdr3_aa cdr3_nt
NA TRBD2 TRBJ2-7 TRBV28 CASSGLAGGGYEQYF TGTGCCAGCTCGGGACTAGCGGGAGGGGGGTACGAGCAGTACTTC
many TRBD1 TRBJ2-2 TRBV7-9 CASSPGTETGELFF TGTGCCAGCAGCCCCGGGACAGAAACCGGGGAGCTGTTTTTT
NA NA TRBJ1-2 TRBV7-2 CASRARGTGYTF TGTGCCAGCAGGGCGCGGGGAACTGGCTACACCTTC
NA NA TRBJ2-7 TRBV7-8 CASSLAQRSYEQYF TGTGCCAGCAGCTTAGCACAGCGGTCCTACGAGCAGTACTTC
few NA TRBJ2-7 TRBV9 CASSVAGGDYYEQYF TGTGCCAGCAGCGTAGCAGGCGGAGACTACTACGAGCAGTACTTC
once TRBD2 TRBJ2-7 TRBV28 CASSPSGLALSSYEQYF TGTGCCAGCAGTCCCTCCGGACTAGCTCTAAGCTCCTACGAGCAGTACTTC
NA TRBD1 TRBJ1-4 TRBV19 CASSVVDREKLFF TGTGCCAGTAGTGTCGTGGACAGGGAAAAACTGTTTTTT
NA NA TRBJ1-2 TRBV19 CASSLSRTYQTF TGTGCCAGTAGCCTGTCCCGGACGTACCAGACCTTC
NA NA TRBJ2-1 TRBV6-1 CASSDVGVYNEQFF TGTGCCAGCAGTGATGTGGGAGTCTACAATGAGCAGTTCTTC
medium-sized NA TRBJ1-3 TRBV6-5 CASSYSPEGNTIYF TGTGCCAGCAGTTACTCGCCGGAAGGAAACACCATATATTTT
NA NA TRBJ2-7 TRBV7-9 CASSSLDYEQYF TGTGCCAGCAGCTCGCTGGACTACGAGCAGTACTTC
NA NA TRBJ2-2 TRBV6-4 CASSALVNTGELFF TGTGCCAGCAGTGCTCTGGTAAACACCGGGGAGCTGTTTTTT
NA TRBD2 TRBJ2-5 TRBV7-9 CASSPTLAGRRETQYF TGTGCCAGCAGCCCGACACTAGCGGGACGTCGTGAGACCCAGTACTTC
NA TRBD1 TRBJ1-2 TRBV6-5 CASASGQGAYGYTF TGTGCCAGCGCCTCGGGACAGGGGGCTTATGGCTACACCTTC
NA NA TRBJ2-6 TRBV13 CASSLVIRSDIGANVLTF TGTGCCAGCAGCTTAGTTATTAGGTCAGATATTGGGGCCAACGTCCTGACTTTC
NA TRBD2 TRBJ2-5 TRBV5-4 CASSLAGGPGETQYF TGTGCCAGCAGCTTGGCGGGAGGGCCTGGGGAGACCCAGTACTTC
once TRBD1 TRBJ2-3 TRBV5-8 CASSSDRATDTQYF TGTGCCAGCAGCTCGGACAGGGCCACAGATACGCAGTATTTT
NA TRBD1 TRBJ1-2 TRBV7-9 CASSQDRVGGYTF TGTGCCAGCTCCCAGGACAGGGTTGGTGGCTACACCTTC
NA TRBD1 TRBJ1-2 TRBV28 CASSLCQGACGYTF TGTGCCAGCAGTTTATGCCAGGGGGCTTGTGGCTACACCTTC
NA TRBD2 TRBJ2-5 TRBV27 CASSHIAGVRETQYF TGTGCCAGCAGTCATATAGCGGGAGTGAGAGAGACCCAGTACTTC
NA NA TRBJ2-2 TRBV19 CASSKTDRRQNTGELFF TGTGCCAGTAGTAAAACCGACAGACGTCAGAACACCGGGGAGCTGTTTTTT
NA TRBD2 TRBJ2-1 TRBV11-2 CASSLAGESAEQFF TGTGCCAGCAGCTTGGCGGGAGAATCGGCTGAGCAGTTCTTC
NA NA TRBJ2-3 TRBV28 CASSHQISGPDTQYF TGTGCCAGCAGCCACCAGATCTCCGGGCCAGATACGCAGTATTTT
NA TRBD2 TRBJ2-3 TRBV23-1 CAPPRLAGPGSTDTQYF TGCGCCCCACCACGACTAGCGGGACCGGGGAGCACAGATACGCAGTATTTT
NA NA TRBJ2-7 TRBV7-8 CASSLAWVGVQVGGSSPYEQYF TGTGCCAGCAGCTTAGCGTGGGTCGGTGTGCAGGTTGGAGGGAGTAGCCCCTACGAGCAGTACTTC
NA NA TRBJ2-5 TRBV5-1 CASNSGSQETQYF TGCGCCAGCAATTCGGGTTCACAAGAGACCCAGTACTTC
few TRBD2 TRBJ2-1 TRBV27 CASCASGSNEQFF TGTGCCAGCTGCGCTAGCGGGTCCAATGAGCAGTTCTTC
NA NA TRBJ2-7 TRBV4-2 CASTFGRGRRYEQYF TGTGCCAGCACCTTTGGGCGGGGGCGAAGGTACGAGCAGTACTTC
few NA TRBJ2-1 TRBV25-1 CASSASSYNEQFF TGTGCCAGCAGTGCGAGCTCCTACAATGAGCAGTTCTTC
NA NA TRBJ2-2 TRBV6-1 CASSGPQGNTGELFF TGTGCCAGCAGTGGTCCTCAGGGGAACACCGGGGAGCTGTTTTTT
many NA TRBJ2-5 TRBV7-9 CASSLGDGHTETQYF TGTGCCAGCAGCTTGGGGGACGGCCATACGGAGACCCAGTACTTC
NA NA TRBJ2-5 TRBV28 CASSSLGRETQYF TGTGCCAGCAGTTCACTAGGTCGCGAGACCCAGTACTTC
many NA TRBJ2-5 TRBV28 CASSEHTARETQYF TGTGCCAGCAGTGAACACACAGCACGAGAGACCCAGTACTTC
NA NA TRBJ2-1 TRBV5-5 CASSLDGDYNEQFF TGTGCCAGCAGCCTGGACGGAGACTACAATGAGCAGTTCTTC
once NA TRBJ2-3 TRBV10-1 CASSESGAPDTQYF TGCGCCAGCAGTGAGTCGGGCGCGCCAGATACGCAGTATTTT
few NA TRBJ1-2 TRBV7-2 CASRVRTDLYGYTF TGTGCCAGCAGGGTCAGAACGGACCTATATGGCTACACCTTC
NA TRBD1 TRBJ1-3 TRBV5-1 CASSLHRGPGNTIYF TGCGCCAGCAGCTTACACAGGGGGCCTGGAAACACCATATATTTT
NA NA TRBJ2-7 TRBV7-2 CASSYFWGRSSYEQYF TGTGCCAGCAGCTATTTTTGGGGGAGGAGCTCCTACGAGCAGTACTTC
NA TRBD2 TRBJ2-1 TRBV7-6 CASSFVAGGYNEQFF TGTGCCAGCAGCTTCGTAGCGGGAGGGTACAATGAGCAGTTCTTC
NA TRBD2 TRBJ2-7 TRBV7-2 CASSLGPGTSLLNEQYF TGTGCCAGCAGCCTCGGTCCCGGGACTAGCTTATTAAACGAGCAGTACTTC
few NA TRBJ1-5 TRBV4-1 CASSQTGTPDQPQHF TGCGCCAGCAGCCAGACCGGGACCCCCGATCAGCCCCAGCATTTT
NA TRBD2 TRBJ2-7 TRBV4-2 CASSQDRGGSYEQYF TGTGCCAGCAGCCAAGATAGGGGAGGGTCCTACGAGCAGTACTTC
few NA TRBJ1-1 TRBV28 CASSRQKMNTEAFF TGTGCCAGCAGTCGACAGAAAATGAACACTGAAGCTTTCTTT
NA NA TRBJ1-3 TRBV6-5 CASSSILIRNTIYF TGTGCCAGCAGTTCGATATTGATTAGAAACACCATATATTTT
NA NA TRBJ2-6 TRBV6-6 CASNKGSGANVLTF TGTGCCAGCAATAAAGGCTCTGGGGCCAACGTCCTGACTTTC
NA NA TRBJ2-1 TRBV5-1 CASSFSVGSYNEQFF TGCGCCAGCAGCTTCAGCGTTGGCTCCTACAATGAGCAGTTCTTC
few TRBD1 TRBJ2-7 TRBV7-9 CASRLQGDSYEQYF TGTGCCAGCAGATTACAGGGGGACTCCTACGAGCAGTACTTC
once NA TRBJ1-2 TRBV7-9 CASSREGGRNYGYTF TGTGCCAGCAGCCGTGAGGGGGGGCGAAACTATGGCTACACCTTC
NA TRBD2 TRBJ2-3 TRBV27 CASSFAGLAADTQYF TGTGCCAGCAGTTTTGCGGGACTAGCTGCAGATACGCAGTATTTT
NA NA TRBJ1-3 TRBV9 CARQKHPTGNTIYF TGTGCCAGACAAAAACACCCCACTGGAAACACCATATATTTT
once TRBD2 TRBJ2-7 TRBV6-1 CASSEGDSGIVGTYEQYF TGTGCCAGCAGTGAAGGGGATAGCGGGATAGTCGGCACCTACGAGCAGTACTTC
NA TRBD1 TRBJ2-2 TRBV19 CASIGTGLTGELFF TGTGCCAGTATAGGGACAGGACTCACCGGGGAGCTGTTTTTT
NA TRBD2 TRBJ2-7 TRBV29-1 CSVDPGGSGYEQYF TGCAGCGTTGATCCCGGCGGGAGCGGGTACGAGCAGTACTTC
many NA TRBJ2-7 TRBV13 CASSPIPGQGTWREGGYEQYF TGTGCCAGCAGCCCGATTCCGGGACAGGGAACTTGGCGGGAGGGAGGCTACGAGCAGTACTTC